What follows are 26 T cell receptor beta chains derived from one specimen sequenced in a study of blood T cell repertoires in COVID-19. Here immunoSEQ multiplex PCR was the method, and the copy in TCRdb shows in-frame clones only, minus some. Among around 60,000 clones listed, around 74% were seen once. Input material: peripheral blood. All receptors derive from a woman aged 80 or over with acute or convalescent COVID-19.

The chain recombines TRBV6-6 with TRBJ1-1; TRBD1 agrees at 8 bases. V lost 2 bases, J lost 0 bases, and 5 bases stayed unmatched. The CDR3 runs 16 residues. Germline lookup yields CDR1 MNHNY and CDR2 SVGAGI (reference sequence). For the CDR3, the DNA is TGTGCCAGCAGTTACGGAGGGACAGGACTGAACACTGAAGCTTTCTTT. This codes for CASSYGGTGLNTEAFF.

The table lists this clone with a count of one. The chain recombines TRBV6-2 or TRBV6-3 with TRBJ1-5, with 9 bases that match TRBD1. This CDR3 comprises 14 residues. Germline CDR1 MNHEY, CDR2 SVGEGT. Trimming removed 6 bases from V and 5 bases from J; junction bases left unmatched: 5. CDR3 DNA sequence: TGTGCCAGCAGCCTAACAGGGGGCCATCAGCCCCAGCATTTT. Translation: CASSLTGGHQPQHF.

The chain carries TRBV5-6 and TRBJ1-6; 9 bases match TRBD1. The CDR3 is made up of 17 amino acids. Germline trimming cut 2 bases from V and 4 bases from J; bases unmatched to any gene: 7. Germline V CDR1 and CDR2: SGHDT, YYEEEE. Here the CDR3 reads CASSFRTGAPYNSPLHF. CDR3 bases: TGTGCCAGCAGCTTTCGGACAGGGGCACCGTATAATTCACCCCTCCACTTT.

The chain uses TRBV27 and TRBJ1-2; no clear D gene. The germline V gene encodes CDR1 MNHEY and CDR2 SMNVEV (reference sequence). V was clipped by 4 bases and J by 5 bases, with 14 bases between them. The CDR3 has 14 residues. The CDR3 region has the DNA TGTGCCAGCAGTTCTCAAGGTGAGGAGTATGGCTACACCTTC. Translated, it gives CASSSQGEEYGYTF.

This clone has only a few counts. CDR3 DNA: TGTGCCAGTAGTTCGGTTCGGGAAAAACTGTTTTTT. Its protein product is CASSSVREKLFF. The V call is TRBV19, the J call TRBJ1-4; no definite D call. The CDR3 contains 12 residues. In germline, CDR1 is LNHDA, CDR2 SQIVND (reference sequence). V lost 5 bases, J lost 8 bases, and 9 bases lay in between.

V and J are TRBV7-2 and TRBJ2-5; D ambiguous. The CDR3 extends over 13 amino acids. The germline V gene encodes CDR1 SGHTA and CDR2 FQGNSA. V shed 0 bases and J shed 0 bases, with 2 bases lying between them. The CDR3 spells CASSLAYQETQYF. For the CDR3, the DNA is TGTGCCAGCAGCTTAGCCTACCAAGAGACCCAGTACTTC.

The rearrangement joins TRBV10-3 to TRBJ2-1; tentatively, D is TRBD1 (5 bases). CDR3 length equals 16 residues. Trimming shortened V by 8 bases and J by 3 bases, and 20 bases separated the two germline ends. The germline V gene has CDR1 ENHRY and CDR2 SYGVKD. CDR3 DNA sequence: TGTGCCATCGGGGCGTCCGGACGAGGCTTCTACAATGAGCAGTTCTTC. Translation gives CAIGASGRGFYNEQFF.

Comment on this clone: An end of the junction does not agree with germline; a read error may underlie this. V and J are TRBV7-7 and TRBJ2-1; 12 bases agree with TRBD1. Germline V lookup: CDR1 SSHAT, CDR2 FNYEAQ (reference sequence). CDR3 length: 15 amino acids. CDR3 amino acids: CASSPGQGAGNEQFF. CDR3 sequence (DNA): TGTGCTAGCAGCCCGGGACAGGGGGCTGGGAATGAGCAGTTCTTC.

The chain uses TRBV7-2 and TRBJ1-2; 7 bases match TRBD1. There are 15 residues in the CDR3. Looked up from germline, CDR1 is SGHTA and CDR2 is FQGNSA. Unmatched junction bases numbered 5, after V lost 0 bases and J lost 4 bases. CDR3 residues: CASSLATGQSYGYTF. Written as DNA, the CDR3 is TGTGCCAGCAGCTTAGCAACGGGACAGAGCTATGGCTACACCTTC.

This chain joins TRBV19 and TRBJ2-7; TRBD1 matches 8 bases. CDR1 is LNHDA, CDR2 SQIVND, per germline (reference sequence). The CDR3 covers 15 residues. With V trimmed by 3 bases and J by 3 bases, 7 bases remained unmatched. Written as DNA, the CDR3 is TGTGCCAGTAGTATTTCCGGCAGGGGGCTCTACGAGCAGTACTTC. It encodes CASSISGRGLYEQYF.

This rearrangement joins TRBV6-5 to TRBJ2-3; 7 positions agree with TRBD1. Germline-derived CDR1 and CDR2 are MNHEY and SVGAGI. Trimming at V came to 6 bases and at J to 4 bases, leaving 7 bases not matched to a gene. The CDR3 loop spans 14 amino acids. CDR3 coding DNA: TGTGCCAGCAGCCGAGGGGGCGAAGCAGATACGCAGTATTTT. This codes for CASSRGGEADTQYF.

V and J are TRBV27 and TRBJ1-1; D remains ambiguous. The V end lost 0 bases, the J end lost 5 bases, and 13 bases lay between the germline ends. Germline CDR1 MNHEY, CDR2 SMNVEV (reference sequence). The CDR3 consists of 15 residues. CDR3 in amino acids: CASSLSVQAWTEAFF. The CDR3 region has the DNA TGTGCCAGCAGTTTATCGGTGCAGGCTTGGACTGAAGCTTTCTTT.

The chain combines TRBV11-3 with TRBJ2-5, with D maybe TRBD1 (5 bases). Trimming pared 4 bases from V and 2 bases from J, leaving 17 bases between. CDR1 is SGHNT and CDR2 is YENEEA in the germline V gene. This CDR3 spans 16 amino acids. The CDR3 spells CASSSGSGHEQETQYF. CDR3 nucleotides: TGTGCCAGCAGCTCCGGGTCAGGGCACGAGCAAGAGACCCAGTACTTC.

The chain has TRBV27 and TRBJ1-1, with D uncertain. The CDR3 extends over 12 amino acids. The V gene lost 3 bases and the J gene lost 7 bases, with 9 bases spanning the gap. The germline gives CDR1 MNHEY, CDR2 SMNVEV (reference sequence). CDR3 protein: CASSFSGFEAFF. The CDR3 DNA sequence: TGTGCCAGCAGTTTCTCGGGGTTTGAAGCTTTCTTT.

The chain is built from TRBV7-7 and TRBJ2-5; 10 bases agree with TRBD2. The ends lost 2 bases at V and 4 bases at J; junction bases unmatched: 4. Germline loops: CDR1 SSHAT, CDR2 FNYEAQ (reference sequence). CDR3 length: 15 residues. CDR3 bases: TGTGCCAGCAGCTTACTAGCGGGAGTAGTAGAGACCCAGTACTTC. Its protein product is CASSLLAGVVETQYF.

The chain's CDR3 is CASSQSGRHTGELFF. The DNA of the CDR3 is TGCGCCAGCAGCCAAAGCGGGAGGCACACCGGGGAGCTGTTTTTT. The V gene is TRBV4-3, the J gene TRBJ2-2; 9 bases align to TRBD2. The germline V gene encodes CDR1 LGHNA and CDR2 YSLEER. The junction had 1 base not matched to a gene; V was cut back by 2 bases and J by 3 bases. This CDR3 comprises 15 residues.

There are a few counts of this clone. The chain couples TRBV11-2 to TRBJ2-7, with 9 bases matching TRBD2. J gave up 7 bases and V 0 bases, and 10 bases lay outside the gene matches. CDR1 is SGHAT and CDR2 is FQNNGV in the germline V gene. This CDR3 region has 16 residues. The CDR3 coding sequence is TGTGCCAGCAGCTTAGATCGATTAGCGGGAGTTGAAGAGCAGTACTTC. Amino acids: CASSLDRLAGVEEQYF.

The rearrangement uses TRBV19 and TRBJ2-1; D is possibly TRBD2 (5 bases). The CDR3 covers 12 residues. Germline V gene sequence: CDR1 LNHDA, CDR2 SQIVND (reference sequence). Trimming removed 4 bases from V and 4 bases from J, with 5 bases in between. CDR3 sequence: CASSRLYNEQFF. The DNA for the CDR3 is TGTGCCAGTAGTAGACTATACAATGAGCAGTTCTTC.

The chain links TRBV12-3 or TRBV12-4 to TRBJ1-5, with unresolved D. V shed 3 bases and J shed 5 bases, with 8 bases lying between them. The CDR3 covers 13 residues. The CDR3 DNA reads as TGTGCCAGCAGTTTTTCCGGGGATCAGCCCCAGCATTTT. It translates to CASSFSGDQPQHF.

The chain recombines TRBV29-1 with TRBJ2-7; a possible D gene is TRBD1 (5 bases). Germline-derived CDR1 and CDR2 are SQVTM and ANQGSEA. V was cut by 7 bases and J by 2 bases, with 15 bases left in between. The CDR3 extends over 13 amino acids. The CDR3 here is CSATLGDPYEQYF. In DNA, the CDR3 is TGCAGCGCCACCCTAGGGGATCCCTACGAGCAGTACTTC.

V gene TRBV14 combines with J gene TRBJ2-1; TRBD1 might be the D (6 bases). V lost 4 bases, J lost 8 bases, and 15 bases lay in between. CDR3 size: 14 residues. Per germline, CDR1 SGHDN and CDR2 FVKESK. The CDR3 is CASSLLLGGYEQFF. The CDR3 nucleotides are TGTGCCAGCAGCCTGCTCCTAGGGGGTTATGAGCAGTTCTTC.

The rearrangement uses TRBV20-1 and TRBJ2-1, with 10 bases matching TRBD2. Per the germline V gene, CDR1 is DFQATT and CDR2 is SNEGSKA (reference sequence). The CDR3 has 18 amino acids. Trimming cost V 3 bases and J 0 bases; bases outside gene matches: 11. The CDR3 coding sequence is TGCAGTGCTAGTTTGGGACTAGCGAGAACCAGCTCCTACAATGAGCAGTTCTTC. It yields the protein CSASLGLARTSSYNEQFF.

This clone has just one count. This sequence joins TRBV25-1 and TRBJ2-5; the match to TRBD2 covers 7 bases. The CDR3 covers 13 residues. Germline V gene data show CDR1 as MGHDK and CDR2 as SYGVNS. With V trimmed by 4 bases and J by 3 bases, 2 bases remained unmatched. CDR3 region: CASSAGGEETQYF. CDR3 nucleotides: TGTGCCAGCAGTGCGGGGGGAGAAGAGACCCAGTACTTC.

This rearrangement joins TRBV28 to TRBJ1-6, with D unclear. Germline CDR1 is MDHEN and CDR2 is SYDVKM. The CDR3 length is 14 residues. Trimming left V 3 bases short and J 4 bases short, with 7 bases between. This CDR3 reads CASSFGQYNSPLHF. CDR3 bases: TGTGCCAGCAGTTTTGGTCAGTATAATTCACCCCTCCACTTT.

The chain links TRBV7-8 to TRBJ1-1; tentative D call: TRBD1 (5 bases). Trimming took 4 bases from V and 3 from J, leaving 15 bases between them. CDR3 length: 15 amino acids. Germline V gives CDR1 SGHVS, CDR2 FQNEAQ. The CDR3 here is CASSSHGGKDTEAFF. CDR3 sequence (DNA): TGTGCCAGCAGCTCCCACGGGGGGAAGGACACTGAAGCTTTCTTT.

This clone showed up just a few times. In DNA form, the CDR3 reads TGTGCCAGCAGCGCACGGCGCGGGAGGGGCGACGAGCAGTACTTC. Its protein product is CASSARRGRGDEQYF. The rearrangement uses TRBV11-3 and TRBJ2-7; 9 bases are a match to TRBD2. This CDR3 comprises 15 residues. Germline values: CDR1 SGHNT, CDR2 YENEEA. The trim removed 5 bases at V and 5 bases at J, leaving 10 bases unmatched.